These 8 T cell receptor beta chains originate from one sample sequenced in a study of technical replicates of blood from several donors. Measured with immunoSEQ multiplex PCR; TCRdb has only the in-frame clones, and not every one. This sample has roughly 57,000 clones; about 95% occur once, and the top ten carry 3.1%. Sequenced input: PBMCs. These receptors came from a human donor in good health. Some clones in this sample may be carry-over from other donors' samples.

This clone was observed once. The V and J genes are TRBV2 and TRBJ1-1; 7 bases are a match to TRBD1. This CDR3 spans 11 amino acids. The V gene end was trimmed by 7 bases and the J gene end by 8 bases; junction bases not matched to a gene: 4. Germline CDR1 reads SNHLY; CDR2 reads FYNNEI. In DNA form, the CDR3 reads TGTGCCAGCATCAGGGGGGTAGAAGCTTTCTTT. Translation gives CASIRGVEAFF.

This chain connects TRBV2 to TRBJ2-2, with 15 nucleotides matching TRBD2. V lost 7 bases, J lost 7 bases, and 4 bases stayed unmatched. The length of the CDR3 is 15 residues. Germline-derived CDR1 and CDR2 are SNHLY and FYNNEI. Here the CDR3 reads CASTGTSGRIGELFF. The CDR3 DNA reads TGTGCCAGCACTGGGACTAGCGGGAGGATCGGGGAGCTGTTTTTT.

Details on this clone: Other DNA sequences in this specimen translate into the identical CDR3. This chain links TRBV5-1 with TRBJ2-7; 10 bases match TRBD2. Germline lookup yields CDR1 SGHRS and CDR2 YFSETQ. The CDR3 covers 14 residues. The V gene end was trimmed by 4 bases and the J gene end by 2 bases; junction bases not matched to a gene: 3. The CDR3 loop is CASSLLAGPYEQYF. CDR3 sequence (DNA): TGCGCCAGCAGCCTACTAGCGGGGCCCTACGAGCAGTACTTC.

The gene calls are TRBV6-1 and TRBJ2-3, with 7 bases matching TRBD1. The V gene's germline CDR1 is MNHNS and CDR2 SASEGT. The trim removed 5 bases at V and 6 bases at J, leaving 5 bases unmatched. This CDR3 has 13 residues. CDR3: CASSTGQTDTQYF. The CDR3 bases are TGTGCCAGCAGTACGGGACAGACCGATACGCAGTATTTT.

V gene TRBV6-6 combines with J gene TRBJ1-1; 7 nucleotides align to TRBD1. Germline CDR1 and CDR2: MNHNY and SVGAGI (reference sequence). V lost 6 bases, J lost 7 bases, and 2 bases stayed unmatched. The length of the CDR3 is 11 residues. The CDR3 DNA reads as TGTGCCAGCAGCTGGGACAGTGAAGCTTTCTTT. Encoded protein: CASSWDSEAFF.

This chain connects TRBV19 to TRBJ2-1; 7 positions agree with TRBD1. J was trimmed by 2 bases and V by 3 bases; bases with no gene match: 4. In germline, CDR1 is LNHDA, CDR2 SQIVND (reference sequence). The CDR3 extends over 15 amino acids. For the CDR3, the DNA is TGTGCCAGTAGTATGCGGCAGGGGGCCTACAATGAGCAGTTCTTC. It yields the protein CASSMRQGAYNEQFF.

V usage is TRBV6-5 and J usage is TRBJ2-1, with D possibly matching TRBD1 (6 bases). The germline V gene has CDR1 MNHEY and CDR2 SVGAGI. The ends were cut back, 3 bases at V and 7 bases at J, with 13 bases in the middle. The length of the CDR3 is 14 residues. The CDR3 is CASSYRGTENEQFF. CDR3 sequence (DNA): TGTGCCAGCAGTTATAGGGGGACCGAAAATGAGCAGTTCTTC.

V is TRBV11-2 and J is TRBJ2-5, with D tentatively TRBD2 (5 bases). Germline V CDR1 and CDR2: SGHAT, FQNNGV. V lost 5 bases and J 2 bases, leaving 12 bases between the germline ends. The CDR3 consists of 14 residues. The CDR3 nucleotides read TGTGCCAGCAGCACTGACTATACACAAGAGACCCAGTACTTC. Translating gives CASSTDYTQETQYF.